The rows below give T cell receptor beta chains drawn from one sample of a study of Graves' ophthalmopathy and Graves' hyperthyroidism. TCRdb re-called the multiplex PCR reads with MiXCR, one entry per CDR3 protein. The table lists some 400,000 distinct CDR3 sequences, 15% to 20% of them singletons. Sample: peripheral blood. Source of these receptors: a woman aged 18-29 years with Graves' ophthalmopathy. Both conserved end residues are part of each CDR3. A D gene is named only where the DNA matches it firmly. Clone size is stated in some rows and not others, as once, few, many or a class when expanded.

.,TRBV6-1,many,TRBJ1-5,TGTGCCACCCTCAGCAGTGGTCAGCCCCAGCATTTT,CATLSSGQPQHF
.,TRBV3-1,few,TRBJ2-6,TGTGCCAGCAGCCTTACAGGTAGCTCTGGGGCCAACGTCCTGACTTTC,CASSLTGSSGANVLTF
.,TRBV28,many,TRBJ1-1,TGTGCCAGCAGTTCGCAAGGCTTTGGGAACACTGAAGCTTTCTTT,CASSSQGFGNTEAFF
.,TRBV7-6,many,TRBJ1-2,TGTGCCAGCAGCGAATACGGGGGTCTGTTTGACGGCTACACCTTC,CASSEYGGLFDGYTF
TRBD2,TRBV6-5,many,TRBJ2-7,TGTGCCAGCAGCCTCGGGGGGTCAATATCCGAGCAGTACTTC,CASSLGGSISEQYF
TRBD1,TRBV2,many,TRBJ1-1,TGTGCCAGCAGCAACAGGGGGACCTTGAACACTGAAGCTTTCTTT,CASSNRGTLNTEAFF
.,TRBV28,many,TRBJ1-5,TGTGCCAGCAGTACACAGGTAATATTGAGCAATCAGCCCCAGCATTTT,CASSTQVILSNQPQHF
TRBD1,TRBV12-3/TRBV12-4,.,TRBJ2-5,TGTGCCAGCAGCAAGCGTACAGGGGGCTTTGAGACCCAGTACTTC,CASSKRTGGFETQYF
.,TRBV5-1,.,TRBJ1-1,TGCGCCAGCAGCGCGAGCGGCGGTTCGAACACTGAAGCTTTCTTT,CASSASGGSNTEAFF
.,TRBV12-3/TRBV12-4,many,TRBJ1-5,TGTGCCAGCAGTCGCCAGTATCAGGGAAATCAGCCCCAGCATTTT,CASSRQYQGNQPQHF
.,TRBV20-1,many,TRBJ1-5,TGCAGTGCTACCTTGAGGTCTCGGAATCAGCCCCAGCATTTT,CSATLRSRNQPQHF
TRBD2,TRBV5-1,many,TRBJ2-7,TGCGCCAGCAGCCACCTAGGACTAGCAGATTCCTACGAGCAGTACTTC,CASSHLGLADSYEQYF
.,TRBV6-2/TRBV6-3,many,TRBJ2-7,TGTGCCAGCAGTAATACTCCAGGGGGGTACGGCGAGCAGTACTTC,CASSNTPGGYGEQYF
TRBD1,TRBV10-1,many,TRBJ1-1,TGCGCCAGCAGTGAGTCTGGGACAGGGGCCGCTTTCTTT,CASSESGTGAAFF
TRBD2,TRBV18,.,TRBJ2-7,TGTGCCAGCTCACCCCCTAGCGGGAGGGCCAAGGCCGAGCAGTACTTC,CASSPPSGRAKAEQYF
TRBD2,TRBV5-6,.,TRBJ2-5,TGTGCCAGCAGCGAAAGACTAGCGCTGAGGGGGGAGACCCAGTACTTC,CASSERLALRGETQYF
.,TRBV20-1,many,TRBJ2-7,TGCAGTGCTAGAGTTGGGCTTCAGGGGCAGTACTTC,CSARVGLQGQYF